The 14 T cell receptor beta chains presented below share a single source sample, sequenced in a study of response to subunit inactivated influenza vaccine. MiXCR, run by TCRdb on the RT-PCR reads, gives a single entry per CDR3 protein. The top ten hold 10% to 13% of the sample, which has over 750,000 distinct CDR3 sequences, around 20% seen once. The sequencing used PBMCs from blood, collected about 5 days after vaccination. The receptors shown here come from a man in his forties or fifties who received an inactivated influenza vaccine.

Only a few counts were recorded for this clonotype. The chain is built from TRBV5-1 and TRBJ2-1; D remains unclear. Germline lookup yields CDR1 SGHRS and CDR2 YFSETQ. The V and J ends lost 0 bases and 4 bases respectively, with 14 bases between them. The CDR3 loop spans 16 amino acids. The CDR3 coding sequence is TGCGCCAGCAGCTTGGTAGCAAAGGGCACTTACAATGAGCAGTTCTTC. Its translation is CASSLVAKGTYNEQFF.

This clonotype was seen more than once but under ten times. The chain joins TRBV11-2 to TRBJ2-7; weak D call: TRBD1 (6 bases). This CDR3 comprises 13 residues. Germline values: CDR1 SGHAT, CDR2 FQNNGV. Trimming removed 5 bases at V and 3 bases at J, with 11 bases between. This chain's CDR3 is CASSAIQGYEQYF. Here the CDR3 DNA reads TGTGCCAGCAGCGCAATACAGGGCTACGAGCAGTACTTC.

This clonotype was seen only a few times. V and J are TRBV20-1 and TRBJ2-7; D is uncertain. V lost 0 bases, J lost 0 bases, and 12 bases lay in between. The CDR3 is made up of 15 amino acids. CDR1 and CDR2 from the germline V gene are DFQATT and SNEGSKA (reference sequence). CDR3 protein: CSARDSRMSSYEQYF. Here the CDR3 DNA reads TGCAGTGCTAGAGATTCTAGGATGAGCTCCTACGAGCAGTACTTC.

This clonotype came up a few times. V is TRBV4-1 and J is TRBJ1-6; 8 bases map to TRBD1. This CDR3 is built from 15 residues. Germline assignment: CDR1 MGHRA and CDR2 YSYEKL. V shed 4 bases, J shed 9 bases, and the junction held 8 bases outside the gene matches. The CDR3 DNA sequence: TGCGCCAGCAGCCGAATGGGACAGGAGGTTTCACCCCTCCACTTT. This gives the protein CASSRMGQEVSPLHF.

Only a few counts were recorded for this clonotype. The chain combines TRBV7-8 with TRBJ2-1; TRBD1 matches at 8 bases. Germline-derived CDR1 and CDR2 are SGHVS and FQNEAQ. J was trimmed by 4 bases and V by 5 bases; bases with no gene match: 16. This CDR3 has 18 residues. The CDR3 region has the DNA TGTGCCAGCAGCACCTGGACAGGGCGGCGGCCCAGATACAATGAGCAGTTCTTC. This encodes CASSTWTGRRPRYNEQFF.

The chain joins TRBV6-5 to TRBJ1-6, with D possibly being TRBD1 (6 bases). Germline-derived CDR1 and CDR2 are MNHEY and SVGAGI. The length of the CDR3 is 15 residues. Trimming cost V 4 bases and J 7 bases, with 14 bases left between them. CDR3 sequence: CASSSQGLTNSPLHF. The CDR3 bases are TGTGCCAGCAGTTCTCAGGGGCTTACGAATTCACCCCTCCACTTT.

There are a few counts of this clonotype. The CDR3 DNA sequence: TGCGCCAGCAGCCAAAGGGGTAGCGCCTACGAGCAGTACTTC. Translation: CASSQRGSAYEQYF. The V and J genes are TRBV4-1 and TRBJ2-7; D is perhaps TRBD1 or TRBD2 (5 bases each). Germline values: CDR1 MGHRA, CDR2 YSYEKL. The CDR3 runs to 14 residues. V was shortened by 2 bases and J by 2 bases, with 10 bases between the two germline ends.

The chain links TRBV7-9 to TRBJ2-7; 7 bases fit TRBD2. The CDR3 totals 15 residues. Germline CDR1 and CDR2: SEHNR and FQNEAQ (reference sequence). After removal of 4 bases from V and 6 bases from J, the junction contained 12 bases not matched to a gene. CDR3 protein: CASSSIRGGAGEQYF. As DNA, the CDR3 is TGTGCCAGCAGCTCTATAAGGGGAGGGGCTGGCGAGCAGTACTTC.

This clonotype occurred many times. The J gene is TRBJ2-3, the V gene TRBV2; no reliable D call. Trimming removed 7 bases at V and 2 bases at J, with 10 bases between. This CDR3 contains 13 residues. CDR1 is SNHLY, CDR2 FYNNEI, per germline. The CDR3 DNA follows: TGTGCCAGCAATGGACCATTCACAGATACGCAGTATTTT. Its translation: CASNGPFTDTQYF.

This sequence joins TRBV6-2 or TRBV6-3 and TRBJ2-7; TRBD2 might be the D (5 bases). This CDR3 spans 14 amino acids. V gave up 5 bases and J gave up 3 bases, with 14 bases separating them. Germline CDR1 and CDR2: MNHEY and SVGEGT. As DNA, the CDR3 is TGTGCCAGCAGTAACCTCGAGGGAAGCTACGAGCAGTACTTC. Its protein product is CASSNLEGSYEQYF.

The V call is TRBV4-3, the J call TRBJ2-3, with TRBD2 identical over 9 bases. CDR1 is LGHNA, CDR2 YSLEER, per germline. The CDR3 extends over 16 amino acids. The V segment lost 1 base and the J segment 10 bases; nucleotides outside the gene matches: 12. The CDR3 protein is CASSQVIGGRGRAQYF. CDR3 in DNA: TGCGCCAGCAGCCAAGTGATTGGCGGGAGGGGAAGGGCGCAGTATTTT.

This clonotype has only a few counts. The chain carries TRBV9 and TRBJ2-3; D gene ambiguous. The CDR3 consists of 13 residues. CDR1 SGDLS and CDR2 YYNGEE come from the germline V gene. V dropped 3 bases and J dropped 2 bases, with 7 bases sitting between them. For the CDR3, the DNA is TGTGCCAGCAGCGCCTCGGTCACAGATACGCAGTATTTT. It specifies CASSASVTDTQYF.

This sequence joins TRBV7-2 and TRBJ2-1; D is unclear. Germline-derived CDR1 and CDR2 are SGHTA and FQGNSA. The CDR3 has 13 amino acids. Trimming cost V 5 bases and J 2 bases, with 7 bases left between them. CDR3 nucleotide sequence: TGTGCCAGCAGCCCCCCCACCTACAATGAGCAGTTCTTC. This translates into CASSPPTYNEQFF.

This clonotype was seen a handful of times. The chain is built from TRBV20-1 and TRBJ2-1; TRBD2 aligns across 8 bases. The germline CDR1 and CDR2 sequences are DFQATT and SNEGSKA (reference sequence). The CDR3 runs 15 residues. Unmatched junction bases numbered 11, after V lost 6 bases and J lost 4 bases. The CDR3 DNA reads TGCAGTGCCCGGGCGGGGGGCTTTCTATACAATGAGCAGTTCTTC. Amino acid sequence: CSARAGGFLYNEQFF.